These 23 T cell receptor beta chains were sequenced from one sample in a study of blood T cell repertoires in COVID-19. Produced via immunoSEQ multiplex PCR; TCRdb's table is partial and in-frame only. Counted here are over 100,000 clones, roughly 80% occurring once; the ten biggest clones make up 4% to 5.5%. Sequencing input: peripheral blood. These receptors were obtained from a man in his 60s with acute or convalescent COVID-19.

This chain uses TRBV6-5 with TRBJ1-2; TRBD1 might be the D (6 bases). Germline lookup yields CDR1 MNHEY and CDR2 SVGAGI. Trimming left V 2 bases short and J 0 bases short, with 13 bases between. CDR3 length equals 16 residues. CDR3: CASSYGGAHANYGYTF. The CDR3 nucleotides read TGTGCCAGCAGTTACGGGGGCGCCCATGCTAACTATGGCTACACCTTC.

Concerning this clone itself: This specimen includes other DNA sequences encoding the same CDR3. V is TRBV5-1 and J is TRBJ1-2; D is perhaps TRBD1 (5 bases). CDR3 length: 13 amino acids. Germline V lookup: CDR1 SGHRS, CDR2 YFSETQ. Trimming left V 0 bases short and J 4 bases short, with 7 bases between. The CDR3 nucleotides are TGCGCCAGCAGCTTGGGACAGAGCTATGGCTACACCTTC. The encoded protein is CASSLGQSYGYTF. The whole variable domain, filled in from reference TRBV5-1 and TRBJ1-2, reads KAGVTQTPRYLIKTRGQQVTLSCSPISGHRSVSWYQQTPGQGLQFLFEYFSETQRNKGNFPGRFSGRQFSNSRSEMNVSTLELGDSALYLCASSLGQSYGYTFGSGTRLTVV.

The chain is built from TRBV3-1 (or the pseudogene TRBV3-2) and TRBJ2-7; 8 bases are a match to TRBD1. CDR1 is LGHDT, CDR2 YNNKEL, per germline (reference sequence). V was clipped by 4 bases and J by 1 base; unmatched bases: 6. The CDR3 covers 15 residues. CDR3 amino acids: CASSPRTGPSYEQYF. As DNA, the CDR3 is TGTGCCAGCAGCCCGAGGACAGGGCCTTCCTACGAGCAGTACTTC.

This chain uses TRBV27 with TRBJ1-5; TRBD1 is a possible D gene (6 bases). The CDR3 covers 16 residues. The V gene lost 3 bases and the J gene lost 2 bases, with 14 bases spanning the gap. Germline V CDR1 and CDR2: MNHEY, SMNVEV (reference sequence). The CDR3 loop is CASSFSGGAGNQPQHF. Written as DNA, the CDR3 is TGTGCCAGCAGTTTTTCGGGGGGCGCGGGCAATCAGCCCCAGCATTTT.

The rearrangement uses TRBV7-8 and TRBJ1-2; D unclear. Germline V lookup: CDR1 SGHVS, CDR2 FQNEAQ. Trimming cost V 4 bases and J 3 bases, with 12 bases left between them. This CDR3 comprises 14 residues. The CDR3 sequence is CASSSLYRYYGYTF. The DNA for the CDR3 is TGTGCCAGCAGCTCGTTGTACAGATACTATGGCTACACCTTC.

The chain recombines TRBV24-1 with TRBJ2-3, with 7 bases aligning to TRBD1. Germline assignment: CDR1 KGHDR and CDR2 SFDVKD. This CDR3 spans 16 amino acids. The ends lost 1 base at V and 2 bases at J; junction bases unmatched: 5. CDR3: CATSDLDRALTDTQYF. The DNA of the CDR3 is TGTGCCACCAGTGATTTAGACAGGGCCCTCACAGATACGCAGTATTTT.

The rearrangement uses TRBV19 and TRBJ1-5; 7 nucleotides line up with TRBD1. The germline V gene encodes CDR1 LNHDA and CDR2 SQIVND (reference sequence). The trim removed 5 bases at V and 1 base at J, leaving 5 bases unmatched. The CDR3 sequence is 15 residues long. CDR3 in amino acids: CASSFTGASNQPQHF. In DNA, the CDR3 is TGTGCCAGTAGTTTTACAGGGGCAAGCAATCAGCCCCAGCATTTT.

The rearrangement joins TRBV29-1 to TRBJ2-1; perhaps TRBD2 as D (7 bases). The CDR3 contains 14 residues. V was shortened by 0 bases and J by 8 bases, with 14 bases between the two germline ends. CDR1 and CDR2 (germline): SQVTM, ANQGSEA. Here the CDR3 DNA reads TGCAGCGTTGAAGATAGGCAGGGGAGGGATGAGCAGTTCTTC. Encoded protein: CSVEDRQGRDEQFF.

The CDR3 region has the DNA TGTGCCAGCAGAGGAAGCGGACAGGGGGACTATGGCTACACCTTC. Translating gives CASRGSGQGDYGYTF. The chain combines TRBV6-5 with TRBJ1-2, with TRBD1 identical over 10 bases. The V and J ends lost 6 bases and 3 bases, in that order; junction bases with no gene match: 7. The length of the CDR3 is 15 residues. Germline CDR1 reads MNHEY; CDR2 reads SVGAGI.

With regard to this clone: This same CDR3 is encoded by further DNA sequences in the sample. The chain joins TRBV28 to TRBJ1-3, with D uncertain. Germline CDR1 and CDR2: MDHEN and SYDVKM. The V end lost 2 bases, the J end lost 0 bases, and 8 bases lay between the germline ends. The CDR3 runs to 15 residues. The CDR3 DNA is TGTGCCAGCAGTTTAGGGAGCGGCTCTGGAAACACCATATATTTT. Translated: CASSLGSGSGNTIYF.

V and J are TRBV28 and TRBJ1-5, with 7 bases aligning to TRBD1. Germline V CDR1 and CDR2: MDHEN, SYDVKM. This CDR3 has 15 residues. V trimming: 3 bases; J trimming: 7 bases; junction bases outside the gene matches: 9. The CDR3 spells CASSLMTGSGQPQHF. The CDR3 DNA follows: TGTGCCAGCAGTTTGATGACAGGGTCAGGGCAGCCCCAGCATTTT.

This clone was detected only once. The chain couples TRBV6-1 to TRBJ1-5, with 11 nucleotides matching TRBD1. The V segment lost 1 base and the J segment 0 bases; nucleotides outside the gene matches: 5. This CDR3 is built from 18 residues. Germline values: CDR1 MNHNS, CDR2 SASEGT. DNA for the CDR3: TGTGCCAGCAGTGAAGACCGGGACAGGGGGTATAGCAATCAGCCCCAGCATTTT. Translating it yields CASSEDRDRGYSNQPQHF.

This clone has just a few counts. The rearrangement links TRBV3-1 (or the pseudogene TRBV3-2) to TRBJ1-2; no reliable D call. V lost 2 bases, J lost 1 base, and 17 bases lay in between. The CDR3 is 17 amino acids. CDR1 is LGHDT, CDR2 YNNKEL, per germline (reference sequence). DNA of the CDR3: TGTGCCAGCAGCCAATTTTCGTCTGGGAGTATTAACTATGGCTACACCTTC. It specifies CASSQFSSGSINYGYTF.

This clone was counted a single time. The chain uses TRBV7-2 and TRBJ1-5, with D uncertain. Trimming left V 1 base short and J 3 bases short, with 7 bases between. The V gene's germline CDR1 is SGHTA and CDR2 FQGNSA. The CDR3 extends over 14 amino acids. CDR3 nucleotides: TGTGCCAGCAGCTTAGATTATTTCAATCAGCCCCAGCATTTT. Protein product: CASSLDYFNQPQHF. Complete variable domain (other parts from reference TRBV7-2 and TRBJ1-5): GAGVSQSPSNKVTEKGKDVELRCDPISGHTALYWYRQSLGQGLEFLIYFQGNSAPDKSGLPSDRFSAERTGGSVSTLTIQRTQQEDSAVYLCASSLDYFNQPQHFGDGTRLSIL.

This sequence joins TRBV24-1 and TRBJ1-4; maybe TRBD1 (5 bases). Germline V gene sequence: CDR1 KGHDR, CDR2 SFDVKD. V lost 2 bases and J 8 bases, leaving 11 bases between the germline ends. This CDR3 is 14 amino acids long. The CDR3 region is CATSDSLGGEKLFF. Here the CDR3 DNA reads TGTGCCACCAGTGATTCCCTCGGGGGAGAAAAACTGTTTTTT.

V usage is TRBV7-2 and J usage is TRBJ2-1; D is ambiguous. Germline values: CDR1 SGHTA, CDR2 FQGNSA. Deletions cut 6 bases from V and 9 bases from J, with 9 bases between. CDR3 length: 11 residues. Written as DNA, the CDR3 is TGTGCCAGCAGGTCCCTAGGTGAGCAGTTCTTC. Amino acid sequence: CASRSLGEQFF.

As DNA, the CDR3 is TGTGCCAGCAGCTTAGGACCTAGCGTACAAGAGACCCAGTACTTC. Its protein product is CASSLGPSVQETQYF. The chain carries TRBV7-6 and TRBJ2-5, with D maybe TRBD2 (6 bases). CDR3 size: 15 residues. V was pared by 1 base and J by 2 bases, with 11 bases between. Germline V CDR1 and CDR2: SGHVS, FNYEAQ.

This clone was observed once. This rearrangement joins TRBV14 to TRBJ2-5, with D possibly matching TRBD2 (5 bases). This CDR3 has 13 amino acids. V lost 4 bases and J 1 base, leaving 7 bases between the germline ends. The germline V gene has CDR1 SGHDN and CDR2 FVKESK. As DNA, the CDR3 is TGTGCCAGCAGCCTAGCGCCCCAAGAGACCCAGTACTTC. As protein: CASSLAPQETQYF. Full variable domain (remainder filled in from reference TRBV14 and TRBJ2-5): EAGVTQFPSHSVIEKGQTVTLRCDPISGHDNLYWYRRVMGKEIKFLLHFVKESKQDESGMPNNRFLAERTGGTYSTLKVQPAELEDSGVYFCASSLAPQETQYFGPGTRLLVL.

Note on this clone: A read error may account for a junction end that differs from germline. The chain recombines TRBV3-1 (or the pseudogene TRBV3-2) with TRBJ2-7; maybe TRBD1 (6 bases). Germline values: CDR1 LGHDT, CDR2 YNNKEL (reference sequence). CDR3 length: 15 residues. The CDR3 spells CASSQDKEGHRDTLF. The DNA for the CDR3 is TGTGCCAGCAGCCAAGATAAAGAGGGGCACAGGGACACTCTCTTC.

The rearrangement uses TRBV25-1 and TRBJ2-2; D may be TRBD2 (6 bases). The V end was cut by 7 bases, the J end by 1 base, with 10 bases between. The germline gives CDR1 MGHDK, CDR2 SYGVNS. The CDR3 has 14 residues. CDR3 sequence: CASTPRENTGELFF. CDR3 in DNA: TGTGCCAGCACCCCGCGGGAGAACACCGGGGAGCTGTTTTTT.

This clone has a single count. The V gene is TRBV19, the J gene TRBJ1-5, with TRBD1 matching over 9 bases. The CDR3 sequence is 15 residues long. Germline loops: CDR1 LNHDA, CDR2 SQIVND (reference sequence). V trimming: 7 bases; J trimming: 7 bases; junction bases outside the gene matches: 11. CDR3 loop: CASNHLQGAGQPQHF. The CDR3 DNA follows: TGTGCCAGTAATCATTTACAGGGGGCAGGCCAGCCCCAGCATTTT.

This clone appeared a few times. This chain joins TRBV7-9 and TRBJ1-6; D possibly corresponds to TRBD1 (5 bases). The CDR3 sequence is 13 residues long. V was shortened by 2 bases and J by 11 bases, with 10 bases between the two germline ends. CDR1 is SEHNR and CDR2 is FQNEAQ in the germline V gene (reference sequence). In DNA, the CDR3 is TGTGCCAGCAGCTTACCAGGGAAAACACCCCTCCACTTT. This sequence encodes CASSLPGKTPLHF.

The chain carries TRBV7-9 and TRBJ2-7; 9 bases align to TRBD1. Unmatched junction bases numbered 2, after V lost 2 bases and J lost 3 bases. This CDR3 has 14 residues. CDR1 SEHNR and CDR2 FQNEAQ come from the germline V gene (reference sequence). CDR3 bases: TGTGCCAGCAGCTTACAGGGACAGGGCTACGAGCAGTACTTC. This codes for CASSLQGQGYEQYF.